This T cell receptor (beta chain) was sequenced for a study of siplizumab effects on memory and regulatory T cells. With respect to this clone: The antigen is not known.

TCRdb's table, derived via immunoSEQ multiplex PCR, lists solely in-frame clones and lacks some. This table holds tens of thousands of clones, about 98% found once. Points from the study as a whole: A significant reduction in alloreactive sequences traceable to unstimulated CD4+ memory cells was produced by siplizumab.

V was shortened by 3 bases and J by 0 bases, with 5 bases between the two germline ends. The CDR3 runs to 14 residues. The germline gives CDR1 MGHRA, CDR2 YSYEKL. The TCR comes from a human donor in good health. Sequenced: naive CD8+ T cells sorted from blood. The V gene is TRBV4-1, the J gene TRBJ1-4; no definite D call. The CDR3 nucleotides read TGCGCCAGCAGCCAGCTTCCAACTAATGAAAAACTGTTTTTT. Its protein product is CASSQLPTNEKLFF.